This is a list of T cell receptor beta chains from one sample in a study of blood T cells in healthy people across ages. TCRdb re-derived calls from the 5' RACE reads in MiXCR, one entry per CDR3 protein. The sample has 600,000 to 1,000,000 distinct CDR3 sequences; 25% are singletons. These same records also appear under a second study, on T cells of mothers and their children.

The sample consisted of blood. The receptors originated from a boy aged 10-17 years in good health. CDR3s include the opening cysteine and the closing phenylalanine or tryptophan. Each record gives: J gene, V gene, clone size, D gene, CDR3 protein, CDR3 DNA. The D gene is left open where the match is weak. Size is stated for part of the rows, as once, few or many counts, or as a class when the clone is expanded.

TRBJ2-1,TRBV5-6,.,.,CASSLSQGHEQFF,TGTGCCAGCAGCTTATCTCAGGGTCATGAGCAGTTCTTC
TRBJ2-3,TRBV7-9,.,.,CASSSGGNTQYF,TGTGCCAGCAGCTCAGGAGGGAATACGCAGTATTTT
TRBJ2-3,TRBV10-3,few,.,CAIRVGQSTDTQYF,TGTGCCATCCGTGTAGGACAGAGCACAGATACGCAGTATTTT
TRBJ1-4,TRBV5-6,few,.,CASSLWGAGEKLFF,TGTGCCAGCAGCTTGTGGGGGGCCGGGGAAAAACTGTTTTTT
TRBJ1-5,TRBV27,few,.,CASSLHQGWDQPQHF,TGTGCCAGCAGCCTCCATCAGGGGTGGGATCAGCCCCAGCATTTT
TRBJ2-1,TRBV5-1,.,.,CASSPQEGSSYNEQFF,TGCGCCAGCAGCCCCCAGGAGGGGAGCTCCTACAATGAGCAGTTCTTC
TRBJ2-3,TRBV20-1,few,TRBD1,CSATTGSTDTQYF,TGCAGTGCTACGACAGGGAGTACAGATACGCAGTATTTT
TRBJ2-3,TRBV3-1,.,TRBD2,CASSPTNIAGGTDTQYF,TGTGCCAGCAGCCCAACGAACATAGCGGGGGGCACAGATACGCAGTATTTT
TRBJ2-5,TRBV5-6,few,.,CASSLSRERNGETQYF,TGTGCCAGCAGCTTGTCGAGGGAGAGGAATGGGGAGACCCAGTACTTC
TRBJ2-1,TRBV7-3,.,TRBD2,CASSLGHAGGLFF,TGTGCCAGCAGCTTAGGACACGCGGGAGGGTTGTTCTTC
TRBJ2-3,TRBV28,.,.,CASSVQYLRESTDTQYF,TGTGCCAGCAGCGTCCAATACCTCCGGGAAAGCACAGATACGCAGTATTTT
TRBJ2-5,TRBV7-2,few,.,CASSPNRALGETQYF,TGTGCCAGCAGCCCGAACCGCGCTCTCGGGGAGACCCAGTACTTC
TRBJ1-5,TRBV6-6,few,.,CAAAREPNQPQHF,TGTGCCGCTGCCCGGGAGCCTAATCAGCCCCAGCATTTT
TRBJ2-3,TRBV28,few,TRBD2,CASSSTSGESTDTQYF,TGTGCCAGCAGTTCAACTAGCGGGGAGAGCACAGATACGCAGTATTTT
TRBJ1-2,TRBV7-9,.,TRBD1,CASSGRDSAYYGYTF,TGTGCCAGCAGCGGACGGGACAGCGCCTACTATGGCTACACCTTC
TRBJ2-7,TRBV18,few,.,CASSPPGVPGYEQYF,TGTGCCAGCTCACCACCGGGGGTTCCGGGGTACGAGCAGTACTTC
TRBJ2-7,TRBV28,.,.,CASSSPTTHYEQYF,TGTGCCAGCAGTTCCCCTACCACACACTACGAGCAGTACTTC
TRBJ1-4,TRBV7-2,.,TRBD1,CASSLDRATNEKLFF,TGTGCCAGCAGCCTAGACAGGGCAACTAATGAAAAACTGTTTTTT
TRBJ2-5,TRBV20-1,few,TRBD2,CSARGTSGGGETQYF,TGCAGTGCGAGAGGGACTAGCGGGGGCGGAGAGACCCAGTACTTC
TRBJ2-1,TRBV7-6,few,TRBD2,CASTLGGGYPASYNEQFF,TGTGCCAGCACCCTTGGCGGGGGGTACCCCGCCTCCTACAATGAGCAGTTCTTC
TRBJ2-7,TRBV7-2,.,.,CASSGYSGAGAYEQYF,TGTGCCAGCAGTGGCTATAGTGGGGCAGGAGCCTACGAGCAGTACTTC
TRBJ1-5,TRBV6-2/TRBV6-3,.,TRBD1,CASSYPSFDRGLRQPQHF,TGTGCCAGCAGTTACCCTTCTTTCGACAGGGGTTTACGTCAGCCCCAGCATTTT
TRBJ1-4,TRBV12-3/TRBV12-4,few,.,CASSSERLDIHEKLFF,TGTGCCAGCAGTTCCGAGAGGTTGGACATTCATGAAAAACTGTTTTTT
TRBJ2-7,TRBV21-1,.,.,CASSKASLAGDSDPYEQYF,TGTGCCAGCAGCAAAGCCTCGCTCGCTGGAGACAGTGATCCCTACGAGCAGTACTTC
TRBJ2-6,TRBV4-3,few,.,CASSQDRSVGSGANVLTF,TGCGCCAGCAGCCAAGATCGATCAGTGGGCTCTGGGGCCAACGTCCTGACTTTC
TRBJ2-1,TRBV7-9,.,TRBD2,CASSPIFGAGGSYNEQFF,TGTGCCAGCAGCCCTATCTTCGGTGCGGGGGGTTCCTACAATGAGCAGTTCTTC
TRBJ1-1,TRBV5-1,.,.,CASSLEGREYTEAFF,TGCGCCAGCAGCTTGGAGGGCAGGGAGTACACTGAAGCTTTCTTT
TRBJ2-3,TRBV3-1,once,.,CASSQDRTLSAADTQYF,TGTGCCAGCAGCCAAGATCGGACTCTATCCGCCGCGGATACGCAGTATTTT
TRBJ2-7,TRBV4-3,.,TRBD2,CASSQALGAGGLGEQYF,TGCGCCAGCAGCCAAGCCCTTGGGGCGGGAGGTCTTGGGGAGCAGTACTTC
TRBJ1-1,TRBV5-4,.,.,CASSRGVFVNTEAFF,TGTGCCAGCAGTCGAGGGGTTTTCGTAAACACTGAAGCTTTCTTT
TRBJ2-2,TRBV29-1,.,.,CSVDWHLGTGELFF,TGCAGCGTTGATTGGCACCTTGGCACCGGGGAGCTGTTTTTT
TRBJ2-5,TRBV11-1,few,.,CASNQRANGETQYF,TGTGCCAGCAACCAACGGGCCAATGGAGAGACCCAGTACTTC